These 20 T cell receptor beta chains were sequenced from one sample in a study of molecular identifiers for immune sequencing clone quantification. TCRdb passed the PCR reads through MiXCR, listing each CDR3 protein once. The data contain tens of thousands of distinct CDR3 sequences, 15% to 20% of them singletons. Input material: naive CD8+ T cells from blood, with Jurkat cell RNA spiked in. The sample's subset: FACS-sorted CD8+CD4-CCR7+CD45RA+ naive T cells. The receptors were sampled from a human donor in good health. Some libraries in this study had Jurkat cell RNA spiked in.

This clonotype was detected ten times or more. V and J are TRBV15 and TRBJ2-7; D gene uncertain. Germline V gene lookup returns CDR1 LNHNV and CDR2 YYDKDF (reference sequence). The CDR3 length is 14 residues. With 1 base removed from V and 2 bases from J, the gap between germline ends came to 9 bases. CDR3 amino acids: CATSRVETTYEQYF. In nucleotides, the CDR3 is TGTGCCACCAGCAGAGTTGAGACAACCTACGAGCAGTACTTC.

Concerning this clonotype: This CDR3 is missing its conserved last phenylalanine or tryptophan, likely due to a read error. The V gene is TRBV12-3 or TRBV12-4, the J gene TRBJ2-1; 7 bases fit TRBD1. The ends lost 7 bases at V and 6 bases at J; junction bases unmatched: 12. The CDR3 is 15 residues long. CDR3 loop: CASKARQGVANEQFS. The CDR3 DNA follows: TGTGCCAGCAAAGCGAGACAGGGAGTGGCCAATGAGCAGTTCTCC.

The table lists this clonotype with many counts. This chain links TRBV6-5 with TRBJ2-7; D may match TRBD1 or TRBD2 (5 bases each). This CDR3 is 13 amino acids long. V shed 2 bases and J shed 3 bases, with 8 bases lying between them. The germline gives CDR1 MNHEY, CDR2 SVGAGI. For the CDR3, the DNA is TGTGCCAGCAGTTACGGGACCCACTACGAGCAGTACTTC. Its protein product is CASSYGTHYEQYF.

On this clonotype itself: This may be a read error: a much more frequent sequence differs by one nucleotide. CDR3 in DNA: TGTGCCAGCGGCTCTACAGGGGCCCATCAGCCCCAGCATTTT. This sequence encodes CASGSTGAHQPQHF. The chain links TRBV7-9 to TRBJ1-5; 7 nucleotides align to TRBD1. Germline CDR1 and CDR2: SEHNR and FQNEAQ (reference sequence). The junction had 9 bases not matched to a gene; V was cut back by 8 bases and J by 5 bases. CDR3 length equals 14 residues.

In this sample, this clonotype turned up many times. This sequence joins TRBV12-3 or TRBV12-4 and TRBJ2-2, with D possibly being TRBD2 (6 bases). The V gene lost 4 bases and the J gene lost 7 bases, with 16 bases spanning the gap. The length of the CDR3 is 15 residues. In DNA, the CDR3 is TGTGCCAGCAGTTCCCCCTCCACGGGAGACGGGGAGCTGTTTTTT. Its translation is CASSSPSTGDGELFF.

A word on this clonotype: A single base separates this from a much larger clone, so it may be a read error. This CDR3 is CSVEDGTSGSGETRYF. CDR3 DNA: TGCAGCGTTGAAGATGGGACTAGCGGGAGTGGGGAGACCCGGTACTTC. This chain joins TRBV29-1 and TRBJ2-5, with TRBD2 identical over 14 bases. The CDR3 covers 16 residues. Germline values: CDR1 SQVTM, CDR2 ANQGSEA.

This clonotype was detected many times. The chain couples TRBV27 to TRBJ2-6; D remains unclear. Germline-derived CDR1 and CDR2 are MNHEY and SMNVEV (reference sequence). The germline V and J ends were trimmed by 6 bases and 0 bases, with 9 bases remaining between them. This CDR3 is 15 amino acids long. CDR3 nucleotide sequence: TGTGCCAGCAGCCCCTTTGACTCTGGGGCCAACGTCCTGACTTTC. This sequence encodes CASSPFDSGANVLTF.

This clonotype was counted a few times. One base away lies a much larger clone, so this may be a sequencing read error. The J gene is TRBJ2-7, the V gene TRBV7-9; no clear D gene. CDR3 length: 15 amino acids. Germline CDR1 is SEHNR and CDR2 is FQNEAQ (reference sequence). The V end was cut by 8 bases, the J end by 0 bases, with 17 bases between. CDR3: CASCPGSSASYEQYF. The DNA for the CDR3 is TGTGCCAGCTGCCCCGGGTCCTCTGCCTCCTACGAGCAGTACTTC. Drawing the rest from reference TRBV7-9 and TRBJ2-7, the complete variable domain is DTGVSQNPRHKITKRGQNVTFRCDPISEHNRLYWYRQTLGQGPEFLTYFQNEAQLEKSRLLSDRFSAERPKGSFSTLEIQRTEQGDSAMYLCASCPGSSASYEQYFGPGTRLTVT.

On this clonotype itself: One end of the junction varies from germline; a read error may be responsible. The rearrangement uses TRBV29-1 and TRBJ2-3; D might be TRBD1 (5 bases). This CDR3 is built from 15 residues. Germline-derived CDR1 and CDR2 are SQVTM and ANQGSEA. Here the CDR3 reads CSVEGGRVGADTRYF. As DNA, the CDR3 is TGCAGCGTTGAAGGGGGCAGGGTAGGGGCAGATACGCGGTATTTT.

Remarks on this clonotype: A read error may explain this, as a much larger clone is one base away. The chain recombines TRBV28 with TRBJ2-7; weak D call: TRBD1 (6 bases). Per germline, CDR1 MDHEN and CDR2 SYDVKM. Trimming cost V 6 bases and J 3 bases, with 12 bases left between them. This CDR3 comprises 13 residues. The CDR3, as DNA: TGTGCCAGCAGCAGGGGCTCACTCTACGAGCAGTACTTC. Translation: CASSRGSLYEQYF.

This clonotype was seen at least ten times. The chain couples TRBV5-6 to TRBJ2-7; possibly TRBD1 for D (5 bases). Per germline, CDR1 SGHDT and CDR2 YYEEEE. The CDR3 is 16 amino acids. V lost 3 bases, J lost 4 bases, and 20 bases lay in between. CDR3 loop: CASSSPIRELQYEQYF. Here the CDR3 DNA reads TGTGCCAGCAGCTCCCCGATCAGGGAATTACAGTACGAGCAGTACTTC.

This clonotype was detected only once. A much larger clone differs by one base, so this may be a read error. The V gene is TRBV4-3, the J gene TRBJ2-2; TRBD1 might be the D (5 bases). The V end lost 2 bases, the J end lost 4 bases, and 11 bases lay between the germline ends. The CDR3 is 15 amino acids. The germline V gene encodes CDR1 LGHNA and CDR2 YSLEER. In DNA, the CDR3 is TGCGCCAGCAGCCAAAATCAGGGCAGCACCGGGGAGCTGTTTTTT. This encodes CASSQNQGSTGELFF.

The sample holds many counts of this clonotype. The chain recombines TRBV5-8 with TRBJ2-5; D might be TRBD1 (5 bases). The CDR3 sequence is 13 residues long. CDR1 SGHTS and CDR2 YDEGEE come from the germline V gene. V was cut by 0 bases and J by 2 bases, with 5 bases left in between. Written as DNA, the CDR3 is TGTGCCAGCAGCTTGGGGACACAAGAGACCCAGTACTTC. It yields the protein CASSLGTQETQYF.

This clonotype was detected many times. This sequence joins TRBV4-2 and TRBJ2-7; TRBD2 matches at 9 bases. The CDR3 is 15 residues long. CDR1 is LGHNA and CDR2 is YNFKEQ in the germline V gene. J lost 5 bases, V lost 0 bases, and 5 bases had no gene match. The CDR3 DNA follows: TGTGCCAGCAGCCAAGAGTGGACTAGCGCAAACGAGCAGTACTTC. Amino acid sequence: CASSQEWTSANEQYF.

This clonotype occurred many times. This chain connects TRBV6-2 or TRBV6-3 to TRBJ1-1, with no clear D. CDR1 and CDR2 (germline): MNHEY, SVGEGT. CDR3 size: 14 residues. The V end was cut by 6 bases, the J end by 6 bases, with 17 bases between. CDR3 in DNA: TGTGCCAGCAGCGACCCTTCGTGGACGGCTGAAGCTTTCTTT. It translates to CASSDPSWTAEAFF.

To note about this clonotype: Because the CDR3 is missing its conserved closing phenylalanine or tryptophan, this is likely a read error. The rearrangement uses TRBV7-2 and TRBJ2-3; TRBD2 matches at 9 bases. Germline lookup yields CDR1 SGHTA and CDR2 FQGNSA. There are 15 residues in the CDR3. The CDR3 reads CASFGLAGGVDMQYL. In DNA form, the CDR3 reads TGTGCCAGCTTCGGATTGGCGGGAGGGGTGGATATGCAGTATCTT.

This clonotype has a handful of counts. This sequence may be a read error, since a much larger clone differs from it by one base. The gene calls are TRBV7-6 and TRBJ1-4, with D uncertain. This CDR3 spans 12 amino acids. From germline, CDR1 is SGHVS and CDR2 FNYEAQ. Written as DNA, the CDR3 is TGTGCCAGCAGCCAGGCTAATGAAAAACTGTATTTT. Translation: CASSQANEKLYF.

This chain uses TRBV7-8 with TRBJ2-1; D unresolved. Germline CDR1 is SGHVS and CDR2 is FQNEAQ. CDR3 length: 20 amino acids. Trimming cost V 6 bases and J 5 bases, with 32 bases left between them. CDR3 in DNA: TGTGCCAGCAGTCGTTTCCAGGTACGTCAAGCGATTACCAAGGACAATGAGCAGTTCTTC. This gives the protein CASSRFQVRQAITKDNEQFF.

Many counts were recorded for this clonotype. This rearrangement joins TRBV11-3 to TRBJ2-3; 8 bases are shared with TRBD2. Germline V gene data show CDR1 as SGHNT and CDR2 as YENEEA. With 6 bases clipped from V and 5 bases from J, the junction kept 4 bases outside the gene matches. The CDR3 covers 13 residues. This CDR3 reads CASRKREKDTQYF. The DNA of the CDR3 is TGTGCCAGCAGAAAGCGGGAGAAAGATACGCAGTATTTT. Complete variable domain (other parts from reference TRBV11-3 and TRBJ2-3): EAGVVQSPRYKIIEKKQPVAFWCNPISGHNTLYWYLQNLGQGPELLIRYENEEAVDDSQLPKDRFSAERLKGVDSTLKIQPAELGDSAVYLCASRKREKDTQYFGPGTRLTVL.

This clonotype was picked up one time. This CDR3 is missing its conserved last phenylalanine or tryptophan, likely due to a read error. The genes are TRBV11-2 and TRBJ2-1, with TRBD2 matching over 9 bases. The CDR3 has 17 amino acids. V shed 1 base, J shed 8 bases, and the junction held 12 bases outside the gene matches. Germline CDR1 and CDR2: SGHAT and FQNNGV. The CDR3 sequence is CASSLVVVAGVIYEQFS. The CDR3 region has the DNA TGTGCCAGCAGCTTAGTAGTGGTAGCGGGAGTTATCTATGAGCAGTTCTCC.